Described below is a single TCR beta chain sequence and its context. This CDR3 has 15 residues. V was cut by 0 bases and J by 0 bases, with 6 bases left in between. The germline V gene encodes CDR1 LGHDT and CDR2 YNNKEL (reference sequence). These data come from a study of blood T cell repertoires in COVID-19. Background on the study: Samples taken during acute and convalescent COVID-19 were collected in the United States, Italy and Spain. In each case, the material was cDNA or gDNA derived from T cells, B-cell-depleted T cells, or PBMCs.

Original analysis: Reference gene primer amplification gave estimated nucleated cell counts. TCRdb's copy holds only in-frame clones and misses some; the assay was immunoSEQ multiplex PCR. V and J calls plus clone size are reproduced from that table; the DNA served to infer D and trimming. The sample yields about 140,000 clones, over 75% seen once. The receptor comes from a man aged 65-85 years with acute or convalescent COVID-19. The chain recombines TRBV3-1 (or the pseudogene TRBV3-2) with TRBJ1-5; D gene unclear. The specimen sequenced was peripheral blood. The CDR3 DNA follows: TGTGCCAGCAGCCAAGACTCTACTAGCAATCAGCCCCAGCATTTT. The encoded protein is CASSQDSTSNQPQHF.